Described below is a single T cell receptor beta chain sequence and its context. Its antigen is as yet unknown. In this CDR3 the conserved last residue, phenylalanine or tryptophan, is missing, so a read error is likely. The CDR3 is 18 amino acids. Trimming removed 6 bases at V and 1 base at J, with 25 bases between. The time point is: persistent/refractory GD, antithyroid drugs over 5 years with positive TRAb. Generation of the TCR library employed RNA extracted from PBMCs. iRepertoire HTBI primers and Arm-PCR of CDR3 regions built TCR beta libraries. Original processing methods: Across the samples, identification revealed some 59 TRBV and 13 to 15 TRBJ segments. Using its own MiXCR run on the multiplex PCR reads, TCRdb lists one record per CDR3 protein. The V and J calls and clone size are TCRdb's, not the authors'. The sample has approximately 400,000 distinct CDR3 sequences, around a quarter seen once.

The source of the sample is a study of regulatory T cells in long-lasting Graves disease. Study details: Over 5 years on antithyroid drugs plus positive TSH receptor antibodies marked Graves' disease as persistent. Study outcomes and limitations: Segments TRBV28, TRBJ1-2 and TRBJ2-5 showed preferential usage in persistent disease. Persistent Graves' patients showed reduced TCR diversity versus newly diagnosed patients.

The gene calls are TRBV12-3 or TRBV12-4 and TRBJ2-7; D call uncertain. This sequence originates from a female donor with Graves disease. The material sequenced was peripheral blood mononuclear cells (PBMCs), taken when the disease was refractory, from a patient treated with antithyroid drugs. CDR3 sequence reads: CASSLAHPTTQRSYEQYL. CDR3 bases: TGTGCCAGCAGCTTGGCCCACCCAACGACTCAGAGGTCCTACGAGCAGTACCTC.